This entry features one TCR beta chain sequence. Scientists recovered RNA and DNA together from roughly 20-30 mg of unsorted bulk tissue. The sample is drawn from a study of tumor-infiltrating lymphocytes in primary liver carcinoma. Germline lookup yields CDR1 SQVTM and CDR2 ANQGSEA. V was trimmed by 5 bases and J by 9 bases, leaving 23 bases between them. The CDR3 totals 16 residues. Researchers generated TCR beta cDNA from about 0.5 ug of total RNA, relying on a constant-region primer. Three nested multiplex PCR rounds, a slightly modified ARM-PCR method, built the TCR beta libraries. For around 9 cycles apiece, the opening two PCR rounds ran with TRBV1-TRBV30 forward primers and a C-beta reverse primer. TCRdb re-called the multiplex PCR reads with MiXCR, one entry per CDR3 protein. Of 150,000 to 200,000 distinct CDR3 sequences listed, 85% are singletons.

The V gene is TRBV29-1, the J gene TRBJ2-6; D is perhaps TRBD1 (6 bases). Sequenced material: tumor tissue from primary liver carcinoma. This receptor was identified in a man aged 40-55 years with primary liver carcinoma and hepatitis B virus infection. The CDR3 DNA sequence: TGCAGCGTTTTCCGGGACACAGACTCTGGGAGCAACGTCCTGACTTTC. Residues: CSVFRDTDSGSNVLTF.